Below, 23 T cell receptor beta chains from the same sample are listed, as sequenced in a study of T cell responses to AZD1222 COVID-19 vaccine (dated by TCRdb to 2020 to 2023). Libraries were constructed by the immunoSEQ multiplex PCR assay. TCRdb provides this immuneACCESS table in a form limited to in-frame rearrangements. Some clones are lacking; in checked studies, under half of them reflect an unresolved V gene, and why the rest are absent is not known. This sample holds fewer than 200,000 clones; roughly 92% were observed only once. The ten biggest clones cover approximately 1.6% of the sample. Read against the paper, the sample's time point label means: about 28 days (+/-7) after the second vaccine dose. Here the sequenced sample was peripheral blood, taken 28 days after the second AZD1222 dose. All receptors come from an adult who received the AZD1222 COVID-19 vaccine.

This chain joins TRBV6-2 or TRBV6-3 and TRBJ1-2; D ambiguous. The CDR3 loop spans 13 amino acids. Trimming stripped 2 bases from V and 8 bases from J, with 12 bases between. Germline V gene data show CDR1 as MNHEY and CDR2 as SVGEGT. The CDR3 DNA is TGTGCCAGCAGTTACGGCTGGGCTAAGGGCTACACCTTC. It codes for CASSYGWAKGYTF.

The gene calls are TRBV2 and TRBJ2-7; D assignment may be TRBD1 or TRBD2 (5 bases each). This CDR3 has 12 amino acids. Per the germline V gene, CDR1 is SNHLY and CDR2 is FYNNEI. V was clipped by 6 bases and J by 5 bases, with 11 bases between them. CDR3 loop: CASRGTGNEQYF. The CDR3 DNA reads as TGTGCCAGCAGAGGGACGGGAAACGAGCAGTACTTC.

The chain has TRBV19 and TRBJ1-4; maybe TRBD1 (6 bases). The germline V and J ends were trimmed by 6 bases and 3 bases, with 11 bases remaining between them. CDR3 length equals 14 residues. Germline values: CDR1 LNHDA, CDR2 SQIVND (reference sequence). The CDR3 nucleotides read TGTGCCAGTAGGCGGACAGCCTCTAATGAAAAACTGTTTTTT. Protein product: CASRRTASNEKLFF.

This rearrangement joins TRBV24-1 to TRBJ2-2; D may be TRBD1 or TRBD2 (5 bases each). Trimming took 3 bases from V and 6 from J, leaving 13 bases between them. The CDR3 runs to 15 residues. Looked up from germline, CDR1 is KGHDR and CDR2 is SFDVKD. The CDR3 loop reads CATSDNSRDAGELFF. The CDR3, as DNA: TGTGCCACCAGTGATAATTCCCGGGACGCCGGGGAGCTGTTTTTT.

CDR3 nucleotides: TGTGCCAGCACCCGCACGTACACAACTAATGAAAAACTGTTTTTT. It yields the protein CASTRTYTTNEKLFF. This chain joins TRBV7-8 and TRBJ1-4; unclear D gene. Trimming pared 7 bases from V and 0 bases from J, leaving 12 bases between. CDR3 length equals 15 residues. Germline V gene sequence: CDR1 SGHVS, CDR2 FQNEAQ.

This chain joins TRBV5-6 and TRBJ1-1, with D tentatively TRBD1 (6 bases). The CDR3 spans 16 residues. The germline V and J ends were trimmed by 3 bases and 1 base, with 16 bases remaining between them. Germline lookup yields CDR1 SGHDT and CDR2 YYEEEE. The CDR3 DNA sequence: TGTGCCAGCAGCTCCGTGGGGACAACCCGGAACACTGAAGCTTTCTTT. Residues: CASSSVGTTRNTEAFF.

V is TRBV27 and J is TRBJ2-2; D ambiguous. CDR3 length equals 12 residues. Germline V gene lookup returns CDR1 MNHEY and CDR2 SMNVEV (reference sequence). V lost 3 bases and J 5 bases, leaving 4 bases between the germline ends. DNA of the CDR3: TGTGCCAGCAGTTTTGGGACCGGGGAGCTGTTTTTT. Its protein is CASSFGTGELFF.

About this clone: Germline is not matched at one junction end, which may reflect a read error. The CDR3 is CASSLASTDTQYF. In nucleotides, the CDR3 is TGTGCTAGCAGCTTAGCTAGCACAGATACGCAGTATTTT. The J gene is TRBJ2-3, the V gene TRBV7-7, with no clear D. The CDR3 covers 13 residues. Germline V lookup: CDR1 SSHAT, CDR2 FNYEAQ (reference sequence).

J is TRBJ2-1 and V is TRBV11-1; 7 bases map to TRBD1. The CDR3 runs 15 residues. Germline lookup yields CDR1 SGHAT and CDR2 FQDESV (reference sequence). Unmatched junction bases numbered 5, after V lost 5 bases and J lost 1 base. The CDR3 region is CASSQDRTSYNEQFF. In DNA, the CDR3 is TGTGCCAGCAGCCAGGACAGGACGTCCTACAATGAGCAGTTCTTC.

V and J are TRBV3-1 (or the pseudogene TRBV3-2) and TRBJ2-2; no firm D call. V lost 0 bases to trimming and J lost 0 bases, with 5 bases between them. Per germline, CDR1 LGHDT and CDR2 YNNKEL (reference sequence). This CDR3 has 15 residues. CDR3 sequence: CASSQEQTNTGELFF. CDR3 DNA: TGTGCCAGCAGCCAAGAACAGACGAACACCGGGGAGCTGTTTTTT.

The genes are TRBV7-6 and TRBJ2-1; D unclear. The CDR3 runs 15 residues. The germline gives CDR1 SGHVS, CDR2 FNYEAQ. The V gene lost 5 bases and the J gene lost 8 bases, with 19 bases spanning the gap. This CDR3 reads CASSPTRWRIHEQFF. For the CDR3, the DNA is TGTGCCAGCAGCCCCACTCGGTGGCGTATCCATGAGCAGTTCTTC.

V gene TRBV18 combines with J gene TRBJ1-5; weak D call: TRBD1 (6 bases). The germline gives CDR1 KGHSH, CDR2 LQKENI. The CDR3 totals 16 residues. V was shortened by 3 bases and J by 2 bases, with 14 bases between the two germline ends. Here the CDR3 DNA reads TGTGCCAGCTCACCCGACAGGTTTGTTGGCAATCAGCCCCAGCATTTT. Amino acid sequence: CASSPDRFVGNQPQHF.

The chain combines TRBV19 with TRBJ1-1; D might be TRBD1 (5 bases). This CDR3 has 15 amino acids. Trimming shortened V by 3 bases and J by 0 bases, and 11 bases separated the two germline ends. CDR1 and CDR2 from the germline V gene are LNHDA and SQIVND (reference sequence). CDR3 DNA sequence: TGTGCCAGTAGTATGGGGAGGGGATTGAACACTGAAGCTTTCTTT. Residues: CASSMGRGLNTEAFF.

The chain uses TRBV14 and TRBJ2-7; TRBD2 matches at 8 bases. This CDR3 comprises 14 residues. V gave up 1 base and J gave up 4 bases; unmatched junction bases: 3. Looked up from germline, CDR1 is SGHDN and CDR2 is FVKESK. CDR3 residues: CASSQVSGSYEQYF. CDR3 sequence (DNA): TGTGCCAGCAGCCAAGTGAGCGGGAGTTACGAGCAGTACTTC.

This clone was observed a single time. V usage is TRBV5-1 and J usage is TRBJ1-5; no clear D. CDR1 SGHRS and CDR2 YFSETQ come from the germline V gene. V was pared by 1 base and J by 5 bases, with 10 bases between. The CDR3 runs 14 residues. The CDR3 DNA follows: TGCGCCAGCAGCTTGCGGGGAGACGATCAGCCCCAGCATTTT. Translation: CASSLRGDDQPQHF.

This chain joins TRBV7-8 and TRBJ1-2; possible D gene TRBD1, 5 bases. The ends were cut back, 5 bases at V and 5 bases at J, with 12 bases in the middle. Per the germline V gene, CDR1 is SGHVS and CDR2 is FQNEAQ. The CDR3 extends over 13 amino acids. The CDR3 DNA sequence: TGTGCCAGCAGCAAGGGGTGGGGGTATGGCTACACCTTC. It specifies CASSKGWGYGYTF. The whole variable domain, filled in from reference TRBV7-8 and TRBJ1-2, reads GAGVSQSPRYKVAKRGQDVALRCDPISGHVSLFWYQQALGQGPEFLTYFQNEAQLDKSGLPSDRFFAERPEGSVSTLKIQRTQQEDSAVYLCASSKGWGYGYTFGSGTRLTVV.

The chain joins TRBV7-9 to TRBJ2-7, with 8 bases fitting TRBD1. The V gene end was trimmed by 5 bases and the J gene end by 1 base; junction bases not matched to a gene: 1. Germline CDR1 and CDR2: SEHNR and FQNEAQ (reference sequence). The CDR3 loop spans 13 amino acids. In nucleotides, the CDR3 is TGTGCCAGCAGCCGGGACAGGTCCTACGAGCAGTACTTC. Its translation is CASSRDRSYEQYF.

The chain combines TRBV11-2 with TRBJ1-4, with 9 bases lining up with TRBD1. Germline V lookup: CDR1 SGHAT, CDR2 FQNNGV. Losses at the gene ends were 4 bases for V and 4 bases for J; bases not matched to a gene: 16. CDR3 size: 19 residues. For the CDR3, the DNA is TGTGCCAGCAGCTCGGACAGGGGACCCCGAGCAATTCTTAATGAAAAACTGTTTTTT. This sequence encodes CASSSDRGPRAILNEKLFF.

V usage is TRBV27 and J usage is TRBJ2-7; 9 bases agree with TRBD2. Germline lookup yields CDR1 MNHEY and CDR2 SMNVEV (reference sequence). The CDR3 contains 14 residues. With V trimmed by 2 bases and J by 6 bases, 5 bases remained unmatched. CDR3 in amino acids: CASSLASGITEQYF. CDR3 coding DNA: TGTGCCAGCAGTTTAGCTAGCGGGATAACCGAGCAGTACTTC.

This clone has a handful of counts. The V gene is TRBV7-2, the J gene TRBJ2-7; 8 positions match TRBD2. The J segment lost 1 base and the V segment lost 3 bases, leaving 2 bases of the junction unmatched. This CDR3 comprises 14 residues. The germline CDR1 and CDR2 sequences are SGHTA and FQGNSA. The DNA for the CDR3 is TGTGCCAGCAGCTTCGGGGGGGGATCCTACGAGCAGTACTTC. It yields the protein CASSFGGGSYEQYF.

This chain joins TRBV19 and TRBJ2-3, with 11 positions matching TRBD2. Germline V gives CDR1 LNHDA, CDR2 SQIVND (reference sequence). CDR3 length: 14 amino acids. V lost 5 bases, J lost 4 bases, and 2 bases stayed unmatched. The CDR3 DNA reads as TGTGCCAGTAGTGCTAGCGGGGGGCCAGATACGCAGTATTTT. Protein product: CASSASGGPDTQYF.

This sequence joins TRBV11-2 and TRBJ1-1, with a tentative D call TRBD1 (5 bases). CDR3 size: 14 residues. V was trimmed by 1 base and J by 6 bases, leaving 12 bases between them. Per germline, CDR1 SGHAT and CDR2 FQNNGV. CDR3 protein: CASSLVGGLAEAFF. The DNA for the CDR3 is TGTGCCAGCAGCTTAGTGGGGGGTCTCGCTGAAGCTTTCTTT.

This clone was picked up many times. V and J are TRBV12-3 or TRBV12-4 and TRBJ1-1; TRBD1 might be the D (6 bases). V lost 7 bases and J 8 bases, leaving 11 bases between the germline ends. This CDR3 region has 11 residues. CDR3 in DNA: TGTGCCAGCACTAACGACAGGGAAGCTTTCTTT. This codes for CASTNDREAFF.